These T cell receptor beta chains were read from a single sample in a study of PD-1 blockade in mismatch repair-deficient tumors. The repertoire was sequenced with immunoSEQ multiplex PCR; TCRdb's copy has only in-frame clones and lacks some. The repertoire holds around 120,000 clones, with about 85% as singletons. The sample consisted of peripheral blood, taken 44 weeks after starting pembrolizumab. Source of these receptors: an adult with mismatch repair-deficient cancer. Each CDR3 is given with its conserved first and last residue. D genes are given only for firm matches. Not all rows give a size; the values are once, few, many and, for expanded clones, a class.

D gene,V gene,clone size,J gene,CDR3 protein,CDR3 DNA
NA,TRBV29-1,NA,TRBJ2-4,CSVEDLRQQNIQYF,TGCAGCGTTGAAGATCTGAGACAGCAGAACATTCAGTACTTC
NA,TRBV2,few,TRBJ1-1,CASSEMPGSYTEAFF,TGTGCCAGCAGTGAAATGCCGGGGTCCTACACTGAAGCTTTCTTT
NA,TRBV19,NA,TRBJ2-7,CASSIPGPRYEQYF,TGTGCCAGTAGTATCCCAGGACCGAGATACGAGCAGTACTTC
NA,TRBV5-5,NA,TRBJ1-1,CASSLIENTEAFF,TGTGCCAGCAGCTTGATAGAGAACACTGAAGCTTTCTTT
NA,TRBV29-1,few,TRBJ1-2,CSVVGSTF,TGCAGCGTTGTAGGGTCCACCTTC
TRBD2,TRBV6-1,NA,TRBJ2-2,CASSGLAGVNTGELFF,TGTGCCAGCAGTGGACTAGCGGGAGTAAACACCGGGGAGCTGTTTTTT
NA,TRBV19,NA,TRBJ2-1,CASHRGKRSYNEQFF,TGTGCCAGTCACCGGGGGAAGAGGTCCTACAATGAGCAGTTCTTC
TRBD2,TRBV15,once,TRBJ2-2,CATSRVTSGVTGELFF,TGTGCCACCAGCAGAGTGACTAGCGGGGTCACCGGGGAGCTGTTTTTT
NA,TRBV13,NA,TRBJ1-1,CASSLGREGDYSAEAFF,TGTGCCAGCAGCTTAGGGAGAGAGGGTGACTACAGCGCTGAAGCTTTCTTT
NA,TRBV7-9,NA,TRBJ2-3,CASSLDALEGTDTQYF,TGTGCCAGCAGCTTAGACGCGTTAGAGGGCACAGATACGCAGTATTTT
TRBD2,TRBV18,NA,TRBJ2-7,CASSPGAGGSSYEQYF,TGTGCCAGCTCACCCGGGGCGGGAGGGTCCTCCTACGAGCAGTACTTC
NA,TRBV11-2,NA,TRBJ2-7,CASSWGFLYEQYF,TGTGCCAGCAGCTGGGGTTTTCTCTACGAGCAGTACTTC
TRBD2,TRBV4-1,NA,TRBJ2-7,CASSRPGGGTGNYEQYF,TGCGCCAGCAGCCGCCCCGGGGGGGGGACGGGGAACTACGAGCAGTACTTC
NA,TRBV25-1,few,TRBJ2-7,CASRTYSYEQYF,TGTGCCAGCCGGACGTATTCCTACGAGCAGTACTTC
NA,TRBV6-6,few,TRBJ1-5,CASRQDGNQPQHF,TGTGCCAGCAGACAGGACGGGAATCAGCCCCAGCATTTT
TRBD1,TRBV11-2,few,TRBJ2-2,CASSPLGQGLTGELFF,TGTGCCAGCAGCCCACTAGGACAGGGATTGACCGGGGAGCTGTTTTTT
NA,TRBV27,NA,TRBJ1-5,CASSLSGGEANQPQHF,TGTGCCAGCAGTTTATCAGGAGGGGAGGCCAATCAGCCCCAGCATTTT
TRBD2,TRBV15,NA,TRBJ2-7,CATSRDTPFGRVPVHYEQYF,TGTGCCACCAGCAGAGATACCCCCTTCGGGAGGGTCCCAGTTCACTACGAGCAGTACTTC
TRBD2,TRBV4-1,NA,TRBJ2-5,CASSLLQYSGGPGETQYF,TGCGCCAGCAGCCTACTCCAATATTCGGGAGGGCCGGGAGAGACCCAGTACTTC
TRBD1,TRBV27,NA,TRBJ2-7,CASSWGQIYEQYF,TGTGCCAGCAGTTGGGGACAGATCTACGAGCAGTACTTC
NA,TRBV4-1,NA,TRBJ1-4,CASSQDGVGTMATNEKLFF,TGCGCCAGCAGCCAAGATGGGGTCGGCACAATGGCAACTAATGAAAAACTGTTTTTT
NA,TRBV4-1,NA,TRBJ2-7,CASSQDWREPYEQYF,TGCGCCAGCAGCCAAGACTGGAGGGAACCCTACGAGCAGTACTTC
TRBD2,TRBV19,NA,TRBJ2-1,CASSIMASGRSYNEQFF,TGTGCCAGTAGTATCATGGCTAGCGGGAGGTCCTACAATGAGCAGTTCTTC
NA,TRBV7-6,NA,TRBJ2-7,CASSLQGGTGSSYEQYF,TGTGCCAGCAGCTTACAAGGCGGGACGGGGAGCTCCTACGAGCAGTACTTC
NA,TRBV10-3,NA,TRBJ2-7,CAIRDAGGIHDDEQYF,TGTGCCATCAGAGACGCTGGGGGAATCCATGACGACGAGCAGTACTTC
NA,TRBV12-5,NA,TRBJ2-2,CASGYWETGELFF,TGTGCTAGTGGTTATTGGGAAACCGGGGAGCTGTTTTTT